This T cell receptor beta chain appears in the sequencing data of a study of a mutant IDH1 vaccine in newly diagnosed glioma. Sequenced by immunoSEQ multiplex PCR; TCRdb stores in-frame clones only, minus some. The sample shows fewer than 90,000 clones, less than 90% of them seen only once. This CDR3 is built from 12 residues. The V and J ends lost 3 bases and 1 base respectively, with 0 bases between them. Germline V gene sequence: CDR1 SGHAT, CDR2 FQNNGV. A remark on this clone: The antigen remains unidentified.

The time point is: week 35, safety follow-up. Topical imiquimod accompanied each vaccine dose, which consisted of 300 ug of mutant IDH1 20-mer peptide. Astrocytomas found in donors were new, WHO grade 3 or 4, IDH1-mutant and ATRX-lost. The chain carries TRBV11-2 and TRBJ2-2, with unresolved D. This clonotype was obtained from a man between 18 and 35 years old with glioma. The sequenced sample was PBMCs, obtained from a glioma patient whose treatment included an IDH1 peptide vaccine. CDR3 region: CASSLNTGELFF. The DNA of the CDR3 is TGTGCCAGCAGCTTGAACACCGGGGAGCTGTTTTTT. Full variable domain (rest looked up from reference TRBV11-2 and TRBJ2-2): EAGVAQSPRYKIIEKRQSVAFWCNPISGHATLYWYQQILGQGPKLLIQFQNNGVVDDSQLPKDRFSAERLKGVDSTLKIQPAKLEDSAVYLCASSLNTGELFFGEGSRLTVL.